This T cell receptor (beta chain) comes out of a study of T cell responses to AZD1222 COVID-19 vaccine. Findings of the study overall: Clonal diversity was possibly underestimated, and white British individuals and females predominated among donors. Spike-wide coverage was observed for vaccine-associated CD4 TCRs, with dominant responses at 160-218 and 743-854. Repertoires were obtained solely post-peak T cell response. Nearly half of spike-specific TCRs reportedly go after variant regions that carry no mutations.

For this clone: Antigen specificity is unknown.

This CDR3 comprises 12 residues. Germline values: CDR1 KGHDR, CDR2 SFDVKD. The ends were cut back, 0 bases at V and 7 bases at J, with 5 bases in the middle. Libraries were prepared by immunoSEQ multiplex PCR; TCRdb keeps only in-frame clonotypes and omits some of them. The sample includes more than 95,000 clones, 85% to 90% of them seen just once. This specimen was peripheral blood, taken on day 0 of AZD1222 vaccination. The source is an adult in good health. The chain joins TRBV24-1 to TRBJ1-1; tentative D call: TRBD1 (5 bases). The CDR3 DNA is TGTGCCACCAGTGATTTGAGGGGTGAAGCTTTCTTT. Residues: CATSDLRGEAFF.